This record concerns one T cell receptor (beta chain) sequence. Its antigen remains undetermined. Base-call qualities are not available, and no considerably larger clone is one nucleotide away. These data belong to a study of control samples from healthy donors and cancer patients (dated by TCRdb to 2020 to 2021). From the cysteine up to the phenylalanine, the CDR3 has a length of 17 residues. The DNA shown is the 51-base CDR3, in frame from base 1. Libraries were made using the immunoSEQ multiplex PCR assay. The clones in this table, taken by TCRdb from immuneACCESS, are in-frame only. Not every clone is retained; where verified, under half of the shortfall comes from an unresolved V gene, and the cause of the rest is unknown. The table for this sample lists fewer than 95,000 clones; around 91% of them were counted only once. The leading ten clones occupy approximately 15% of the sample.

The TCR originated in a young man in good health. Sequencing was done on a sample of blood. The sequence links TRBV21-1 to TRBJ2-2; the DNA was not compared with TRBD2, the D call given in the table. TRBV21-1 is labeled a pseudogene. The DNA is TGTGCCAGCAGCAACCGGGACTACCCTGGGAACACCGGGGAGCTGTTTTTT. Its coded protein is CASSNRDYPGNTGELFF.